The source of this T cell receptor (beta chain) is a study of blood T cell repertoires in COVID-19. Background on the study: T cells, B-cell-depleted T cells, or PBMCs supplied cDNA or gDNA.

Under the authors' procedure: Amplification of reference gene primers was used by the study to estimate nucleated cell counts. The protocol was immunoSEQ multiplex PCR, while the TCRdb copy is restricted to in-frame clones and leaves out a portion. From that table come the V and J calls and clone size; the DNA was used to work out D and trimming. This sample has about 55,000 clones, with 73% found just once. The CDR3 loop spans 15 amino acids. The V gene end was trimmed by 2 bases and the J gene end by 6 bases; junction bases not matched to a gene: 7. CDR1 is SGHAT and CDR2 is FQNNGV in the germline V gene. The table lists this clone with many counts.

The source is a woman between 65 and 79 years old with acute or convalescent COVID-19. This rearrangement joins TRBV11-2 to TRBJ2-7; TRBD2 matches at 10 bases. Sequenced input: peripheral blood. The CDR3 sequence is CASSLKAGGTTEQYF. The DNA for the CDR3 is TGTGCCAGCAGCTTAAAAGCGGGGGGGACCACCGAGCAGTACTTC.